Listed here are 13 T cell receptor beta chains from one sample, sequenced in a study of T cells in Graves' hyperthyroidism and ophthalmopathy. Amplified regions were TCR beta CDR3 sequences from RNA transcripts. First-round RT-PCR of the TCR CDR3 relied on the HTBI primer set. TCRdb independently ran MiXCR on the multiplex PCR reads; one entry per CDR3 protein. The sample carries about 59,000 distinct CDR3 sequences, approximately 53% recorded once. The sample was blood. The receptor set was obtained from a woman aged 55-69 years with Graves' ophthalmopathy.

CDR3 sequence: CASSLGLTEQFF. DNA for the CDR3: TGTGCCAGCAGCTTAGGATTGACGGAGCAGTTCTTC. This chain uses TRBV11-2 with TRBJ2-1; D gene uncertain. V lost 1 base, J lost 10 bases, and 8 bases lay in between. From germline, CDR1 is SGHAT and CDR2 FQNNGV. The CDR3 extends over 12 amino acids.

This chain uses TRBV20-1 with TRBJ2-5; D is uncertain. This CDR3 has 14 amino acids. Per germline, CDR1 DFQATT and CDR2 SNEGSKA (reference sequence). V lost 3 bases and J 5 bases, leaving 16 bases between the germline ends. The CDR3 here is CSAREGPLGETQYF. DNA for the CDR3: TGCAGTGCTAGGGAAGGACCCTTGGGGGAGACCCAGTACTTC.

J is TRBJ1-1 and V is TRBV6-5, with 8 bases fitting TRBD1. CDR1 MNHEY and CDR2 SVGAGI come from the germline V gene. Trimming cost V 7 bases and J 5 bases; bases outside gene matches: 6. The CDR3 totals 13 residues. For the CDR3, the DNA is TGTGCCAGCAATCATCAGGGGGCGACTGAAGCTTTCTTT. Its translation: CASNHQGATEAFF.

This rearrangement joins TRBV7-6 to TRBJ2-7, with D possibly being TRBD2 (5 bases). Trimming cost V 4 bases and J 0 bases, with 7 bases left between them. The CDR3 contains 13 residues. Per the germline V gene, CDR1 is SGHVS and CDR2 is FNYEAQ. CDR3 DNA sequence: TGTGCCAGCAGCTCAACTAGCTCCTACGAGCAGTACTTC. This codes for CASSSTSSYEQYF.

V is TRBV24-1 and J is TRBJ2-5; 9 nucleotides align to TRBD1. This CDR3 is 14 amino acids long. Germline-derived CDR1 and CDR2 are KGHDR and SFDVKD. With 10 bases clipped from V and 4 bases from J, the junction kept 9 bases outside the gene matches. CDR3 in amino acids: CATRDRVVGETQYF. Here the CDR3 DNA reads TGTGCCACACGGGACAGGGTAGTAGGAGAGACCCAGTACTTC.

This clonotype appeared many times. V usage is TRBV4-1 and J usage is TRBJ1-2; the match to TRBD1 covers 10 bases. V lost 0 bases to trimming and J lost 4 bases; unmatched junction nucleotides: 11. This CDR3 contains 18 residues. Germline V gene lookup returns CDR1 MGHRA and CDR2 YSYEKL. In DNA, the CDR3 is TGCGCCAGCAGCCAAGAGGGAGACGGGACAGGGGAATCCTATGGCTACACCTTC. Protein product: CASSQEGDGTGESYGYTF.

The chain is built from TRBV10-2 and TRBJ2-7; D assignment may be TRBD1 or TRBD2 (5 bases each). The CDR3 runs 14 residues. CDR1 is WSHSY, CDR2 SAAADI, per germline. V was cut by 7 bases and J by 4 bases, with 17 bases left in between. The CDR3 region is CASTAGAGSYEQYV. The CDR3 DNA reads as TGCGCCAGCACTGCCGGGGCGGGCTCGTACGAGCAGTACGTC.

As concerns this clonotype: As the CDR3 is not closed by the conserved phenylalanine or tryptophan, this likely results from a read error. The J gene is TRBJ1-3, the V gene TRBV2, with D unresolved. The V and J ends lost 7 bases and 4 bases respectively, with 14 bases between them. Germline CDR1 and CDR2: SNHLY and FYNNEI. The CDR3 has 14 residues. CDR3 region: CASTGGVPGNTIYI. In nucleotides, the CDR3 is TGTGCCAGCACCGGCGGGGTCCCCGGAAACACCATATATATT.

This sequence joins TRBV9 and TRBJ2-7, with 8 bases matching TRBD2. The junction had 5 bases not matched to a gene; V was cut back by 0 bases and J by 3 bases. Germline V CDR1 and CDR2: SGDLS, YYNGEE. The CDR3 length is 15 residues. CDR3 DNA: TGTGCCAGCAGCGTAGGCGGGAGGTTCAACTACGAGCAGTACTTC. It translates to CASSVGGRFNYEQYF.

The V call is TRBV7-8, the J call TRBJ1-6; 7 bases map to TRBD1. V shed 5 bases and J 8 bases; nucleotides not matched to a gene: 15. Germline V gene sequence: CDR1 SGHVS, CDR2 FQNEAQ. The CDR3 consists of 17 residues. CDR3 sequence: CASSLAPRQGHHSPLHF. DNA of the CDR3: TGTGCCAGCAGCCTTGCTCCCCGACAGGGACATCATTCACCCCTCCACTTT.

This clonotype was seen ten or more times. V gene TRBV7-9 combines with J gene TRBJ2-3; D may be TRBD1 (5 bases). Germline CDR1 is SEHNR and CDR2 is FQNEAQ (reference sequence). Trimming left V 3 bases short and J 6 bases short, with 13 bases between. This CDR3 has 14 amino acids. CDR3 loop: CASSFARQRDTQYF. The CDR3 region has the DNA TGTGCCAGCAGCTTCGCGAGACAGCGCGATACGCAGTATTTT.

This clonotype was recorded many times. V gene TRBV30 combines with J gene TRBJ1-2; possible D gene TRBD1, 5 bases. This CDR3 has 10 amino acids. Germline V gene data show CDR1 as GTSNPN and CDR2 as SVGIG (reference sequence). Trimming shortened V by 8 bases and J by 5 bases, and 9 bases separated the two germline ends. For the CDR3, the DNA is TGTGCCCTTGGGGGGTATGGCTACACCTTC. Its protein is CALGGYGYTF.

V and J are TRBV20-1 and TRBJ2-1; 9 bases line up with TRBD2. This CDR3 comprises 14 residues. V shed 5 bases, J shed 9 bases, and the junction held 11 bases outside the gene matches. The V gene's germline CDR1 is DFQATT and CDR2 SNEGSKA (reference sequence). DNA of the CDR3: TGCAGTGCTCCCCTCGGGCTAGCGGGGAGTGAGCAGTTCTTC. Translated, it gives CSAPLGLAGSEQFF.